Each of the 8 T cell receptor beta chains below was sequenced from the same sample in a study of cytomegalovirus exposure and HLA in healthy donors. Primers: 60 Vbeta forward and 13 Jbeta reverse. Clones were sequenced by immunoSEQ multiplex PCR, and TCRdb holds only the in-frame ones, with some missing. The sample has about 70,000 clones. Material: PBMCs. The receptors here all came from a woman under 40 in good health and CMV-seronegative.

The rearrangement joins TRBV6-1 to TRBJ1-2, with D hard to call. The V gene lost 7 bases and the J gene lost 1 base, with 13 bases spanning the gap. Germline CDR1 MNHNS, CDR2 SASEGT. The CDR3 sequence is 14 residues long. The CDR3 bases are TGTGCCAGCACCGCCGGAGTGGGTAACTATGGCTACACCTTC. Its translation: CASTAGVGNYGYTF.

The V call is TRBV7-6, the J call TRBJ2-7, with a possible D match to TRBD1 (5 bases). The CDR3 length is 14 residues. V lost 3 bases to trimming and J lost 1 base, with 10 bases between them. Germline CDR1 and CDR2: SGHVS and FNYEAQ. The CDR3 DNA is TGTGCCAGCAGCTTTCGACAGTTATCCTACGAGCAGTACTTC. It encodes CASSFRQLSYEQYF.

The J gene is TRBJ1-1, the V gene TRBV29-1; D gene uncertain. V lost 7 bases, J lost 1 base, and 13 bases lay in between. The CDR3 consists of 13 residues. Germline V gives CDR1 SQVTM, CDR2 ANQGSEA. The CDR3: CSGSGLRNTEAFF. The CDR3 DNA sequence: TGCAGCGGGAGTGGACTCCGGAACACTGAAGCTTTCTTT.

The CDR3 DNA reads as TGTGCCAGCTCACCACTGAGGGACGAGCAGTACTTC. Translating it yields CASSPLRDEQYF. The rearrangement joins TRBV18 to TRBJ2-7; TRBD2 might be the D (5 bases). The CDR3 runs 12 residues. The germline V gene has CDR1 KGHSH and CDR2 LQKENI. The ends were cut back, 1 base at V and 5 bases at J, with 6 bases in the middle. Full variable domain (outside the CDR3, taken from reference TRBV18 and TRBJ2-7): NAGVMQNPRHLVRRRGQEARLRCSPMKGHSHVYWYRQLPEEGLKFMVYLQKENIIDESGMPKERFSAEFPKEGPSILRIQQVVRGDSAAYFCASSPLRDEQYFGPGTRLTVT.

The chain couples TRBV5-6 to TRBJ2-7, with 8 bases lining up with TRBD1. V was pared by 0 bases and J by 2 bases, with 7 bases of the junction left unmatched. The CDR3 totals 16 residues. Germline V gene lookup returns CDR1 SGHDT and CDR2 YYEEEE. CDR3 nucleotides: TGTGCCAGCAGCTTGGCCGGGGACAGGCGGGCCTACGAGCAGTACTTC. This translates into CASSLAGDRRAYEQYF.

The chain uses TRBV30 and TRBJ1-6, with D perhaps matching TRBD1 (6 bases). The ends were cut back, 0 bases at V and 11 bases at J, with 17 bases in the middle. Germline V lookup: CDR1 GTSNPN, CDR2 SVGIG (reference sequence). The CDR3 is 15 residues long. The CDR3 region is CAWSVKSARGPPLHF. CDR3 bases: TGTGCCTGGAGTGTAAAGTCGGCCAGGGGCCCACCCCTCCACTTT.

The chain links TRBV4-3 to TRBJ1-1; D is perhaps TRBD1 (5 bases). This CDR3 is 14 amino acids long. CDR1 and CDR2 (germline): LGHNA, YSLEER. Trimming pared 0 bases from V and 3 bases from J, leaving 8 bases between. CDR3 nucleotide sequence: TGCGCCAGCAGCCAAGATGAAGGGGACACTGAAGCTTTCTTT. Translating it yields CASSQDEGDTEAFF.

V gene TRBV7-9 combines with J gene TRBJ2-2, with D possibly matching TRBD2 (6 bases). This CDR3 has 17 amino acids. V was cut by 1 base and J by 4 bases, with 16 bases left in between. Germline lookup yields CDR1 SEHNR and CDR2 FQNEAQ (reference sequence). CDR3 in DNA: TGTGCCAGCAGCTTAGGTCCCGGAGGGGAGACCACCGGGGAGCTGTTTTTT. Its protein product is CASSLGPGGETTGELFF.